This T cell receptor (beta chain) was identified during a study of T cells in Graves' hyperthyroidism and ophthalmopathy. Whole-study findings and limits: From stable hyperthyroidism, ophthalmopathy was separated by a 13 V-J model.

Researchers took RNA transcripts and amplified the TCR beta CDR3 regions from them. In the first-round RT-PCR of the TCR CDR3, the HTBI primer set was used. TCRdb called the multiplex PCR reads again in MiXCR, with one record for every CDR3 protein. The sample carries some 380,000 distinct CDR3 sequences, roughly 14% recorded once. Reasons for excluding patients were uncontrolled infection, other autoimmune disease, pregnancy or lactation. Each 10 ml fresh peripheral blood draw supplied the PBMCs. CDR3 length equals 14 residues. The V end lost 5 bases, the J end lost 1 base, and 12 bases lay between the germline ends. Germline V gene sequence: CDR1 SGHKS, CDR2 YYEKEE (reference sequence). This clonotype was seen ten or more times. No antigen is known for it.

This TCR was recovered from a man under 40 with Graves' hyperthyroidism that later progressed to Graves' ophthalmopathy. The chain recombines TRBV5-5 with TRBJ1-1; tentatively, D is TRBD1 (6 bases). Source material: blood. The CDR3 DNA is TGTGCCAGCAGGGATGGACAGCGGAACACTGAAGCTTTCTTT. This codes for CASRDGQRNTEAFF.